This TCR beta chain was obtained from a study of blood T cell repertoires in COVID-19. CDR1 is MDHEN, CDR2 SYDVKM, per germline. Losses at the gene ends were 4 bases for V and 4 bases for J; bases not matched to a gene: 6. This CDR3 has 15 amino acids. The participants were between about 18 and 95 years old and came from fewer than 25 US areas. Two negative PCRs, clearance, or symptom resolution were required of recovered Cohort 3 donors. Profiled with immunoSEQ multiplex PCR; TCRdb holds only in-frame clones, not every one. The sample consists of approximately 200,000 clones, 86% of them appearing once.

The sample consisted of PBMCs or T cells enriched from blood (not recorded which). The chain uses TRBV28 and TRBJ1-5, with 8 bases that match TRBD1. The sequence came from a woman aged 25 to 39 who had recovered from COVID-19. Here the CDR3 reads CASSSGQGTNQPQHF. The CDR3 DNA sequence: TGTGCCAGCAGTTCCGGACAGGGAACTAATCAGCCCCAGCATTTT.